Given below is one T cell receptor (beta chain) in context. Its antigen remains unidentified. The data stem from a study of cytomegalovirus exposure and HLA in healthy donors. General study points: Cytomegalovirus status, reportedly, was diagnosed with high specificity and sensitivity by the classifier.

Primers: 60 Vbeta forward and 13 Jbeta reverse. Sequencing was performed with immunoSEQ multiplex PCR; in TCRdb, only in-frame clones are kept and a portion is missing. The sample holds 100,000 to 150,000 clones. V gave up 5 bases and J gave up 2 bases, with 13 bases separating them. Looked up from germline, CDR1 is MNHEY and CDR2 is SVGAGI. CDR3 size: 15 residues. This clonotype was obtained from a man aged 25-40 years in good health and CMV-seronegative. Input material: PBMCs. V is TRBV6-5 and J is TRBJ1-5; D unresolved. CDR3 sequence: CASSGREVGNQPQHF. The CDR3 DNA sequence: TGTGCCAGCAGTGGGAGGGAAGTCGGCAATCAGCCCCAGCATTTT.